The 19 T cell receptor beta chains listed next were all sequenced from one sample in a study of T-cell memory formation after mild COVID-19. TCRdb passed the 5' RACE reads through MiXCR, listing each CDR3 protein once. The sample contains tens of thousands of distinct CDR3 sequences, about an eighth of which appear only once. Sequenced material: PBMCs or a T cell subset sorted from them (not recorded which). The receptors derive from a man aged 18-30 years who had mild COVID-19 (a few samples of this study predate the infection). Cell type and time point are not known.

This clonotype was found many times. The chain joins TRBV7-2 to TRBJ2-1, with TRBD1 as a possible D gene (6 bases). The CDR3 totals 15 residues. V lost 1 base to trimming and J lost 8 bases, with 15 bases between them. From germline, CDR1 is SGHTA and CDR2 FQGNSA. This CDR3 is CASSLGRGQLDEQFF. CDR3 bases: TGTGCCAGCAGCTTAGGTCGGGGACAACTCGATGAGCAGTTCTTC. Full variable domain (missing parts from reference TRBV7-2 and TRBJ2-1): GAGVSQSPSNKVTEKGKDVELRCDPISGHTALYWYRQSLGQGLEFLIYFQGNSAPDKSGLPSDRFSAERTGGSVSTLTIQRTQQEDSAVYLCASSLGRGQLDEQFFGPGTRLTVL.

This clonotype was observed at least ten times. The rearrangement links TRBV15 to TRBJ2-5; 7 positions agree with TRBD2. There are 17 residues in the CDR3. Trimming took 0 bases from V and 3 from J; bases not matched to a gene: 10. Germline V CDR1 and CDR2: LNHNV, YYDKDF (reference sequence). The chain's CDR3 is CATSRDWASGAKETQYF. CDR3 coding DNA: TGTGCCACCAGCAGAGATTGGGCTAGCGGAGCCAAAGAGACCCAGTACTTC.

This clonotype was seen ten or more times. The V and J genes are TRBV7-9 and TRBJ2-6; D not certain. Germline CDR1 is SEHNR and CDR2 is FQNEAQ (reference sequence). Trimming removed 11 bases at V and 1 base at J, with 12 bases between. This CDR3 has 14 amino acids. The CDR3 DNA is TGTGCCTACCCTCCGATTTCTGGGGCCAACGTCCTGACTTTC. Its protein is CAYPPISGANVLTF.

This rearrangement joins TRBV5-1 to TRBJ2-2, with D hard to call. CDR3 length: 16 residues. Germline CDR1 and CDR2: SGHRS and YFSETQ. V lost 6 bases and J lost 2, with 17 bases in between. The CDR3, as DNA: TGCGCCAGCACCCAAACAAGATCCTTCAACACCGGGGAGCTGTTTTTT. The encoded protein is CASTQTRSFNTGELFF.

This clonotype came up many times. The genes are TRBV7-2 and TRBJ2-3, with a tentative D call TRBD2 (6 bases). V was trimmed by 5 bases and J by 8 bases, leaving 11 bases between them. The CDR3 runs 12 residues. In germline, CDR1 is SGHTA, CDR2 FQGNSA. Here the CDR3 DNA reads TGTGCCAGCAGCGACACTAGCCTTACGCAGTATTTT. Translated: CASSDTSLTQYF.

This clonotype was seen ten or more times. The chain uses TRBV24-1 and TRBJ2-5; D unresolved. The CDR3 has 15 residues. Trimming removed 4 bases from V and 5 bases from J, with 16 bases in between. Per germline, CDR1 KGHDR and CDR2 SFDVKD. The CDR3: CATSDSGPFGETQYF. Here the CDR3 DNA reads TGTGCCACCAGTGACTCCGGCCCCTTCGGGGAGACCCAGTACTTC.

The V gene is TRBV7-2, the J gene TRBJ2-7; 8 bases match TRBD1. In germline, CDR1 is SGHTA, CDR2 FQGNSA. Trimming at V came to 5 bases and at J to 2 bases, leaving 5 bases not matched to a gene. The CDR3 consists of 14 residues. The CDR3 DNA sequence: TGTGCCAGCAGCCCACAGGGGGGACCCTACGAGCAGTACGTC. Protein product: CASSPQGGPYEQYV.

There are many counts of this clonotype. The chain carries TRBV28 and TRBJ1-6; D is uncertain. This CDR3 contains 12 residues. V lost 3 bases to trimming and J lost 11 bases, with 8 bases between them. Germline V gene lookup returns CDR1 MDHEN and CDR2 SYDVKM. DNA for the CDR3: TGTGCCAGCAGTTTGACCTTAGCACCCCTCCACTTT. Encoded protein: CASSLTLAPLHF.

This clonotype was counted ten times or more. The chain joins TRBV14 to TRBJ1-4, with D possibly matching TRBD1 (5 bases). V lost 3 bases, J lost 10 bases, and 18 bases lay in between. Germline loops: CDR1 SGHDN, CDR2 FVKESK. The CDR3 contains 15 residues. The CDR3 sequence is CASSQLAGNMGKLFF. The CDR3 DNA reads as TGTGCCAGCAGCCAGCTGGCAGGGAACATGGGAAAACTGTTTTTT.

The chain links TRBV12-5 to TRBJ2-1; D unclear. This CDR3 comprises 14 residues. Trimming left V 0 bases short and J 9 bases short, with 12 bases between. Germline values: CDR1 LGHNT, CDR2 FRNRAP. Here the CDR3 DNA reads TGTGCTAGTGGTTTGGTACCTGCTGAGTCTGAGCAGTTCTTC. Its translation is CASGLVPAESEQFF.

This clonotype was recorded at least ten times. J is TRBJ1-4 and V is TRBV20-1, with a possible D match to TRBD1 (6 bases). The germline gives CDR1 DFQATT, CDR2 SNEGSKA (reference sequence). This CDR3 comprises 14 residues. V was shortened by 0 bases and J by 8 bases, with 13 bases between the two germline ends. CDR3 nucleotides: TGCAGTGCTAGAGATCTCAGGGGCGGAGAAAAACTGTTTTTT. This gives the protein CSARDLRGGEKLFF.

The sample holds many counts of this clonotype. This chain links TRBV7-9 with TRBJ2-1; TRBD2 matches 16 bases. Germline CDR1 is SEHNR and CDR2 is FQNEAQ (reference sequence). Unmatched junction bases numbered 4, after V lost 3 bases and J lost 11 bases. This CDR3 is built from 15 residues. The CDR3 DNA follows: TGTGCCAGCAGCTTTGCGGGACTAGCGGGGGGGCAGCAGTTCTTC. Protein: CASSFAGLAGGQQFF.

This clonotype was counted many times. The chain recombines TRBV11-2 with TRBJ2-5; D may be TRBD2 (6 bases). The CDR3 contains 14 residues. Per germline, CDR1 SGHAT and CDR2 FQNNGV. The V end was cut by 3 bases, the J end by 1 base, with 9 bases between. The CDR3 sequence is CASSFTGVQETQYF. The CDR3 nucleotides are TGTGCCAGCAGCTTCACGGGAGTCCAAGAGACCCAGTACTTC.

This clonotype was recorded at least ten times. V gene TRBV6-6 combines with J gene TRBJ2-5; the D call may be TRBD1 or TRBD2 (5 bases each). The CDR3 sequence is 15 residues long. V gave up 2 bases and J gave up 4 bases, with 14 bases separating them. CDR1 MNHNY and CDR2 SVGAGI come from the germline V gene (reference sequence). The CDR3 sequence: CASSYMGERRETQYF. In DNA form, the CDR3 reads TGTGCCAGCAGTTACATGGGGGAAAGAAGAGAGACCCAGTACTTC.

This clonotype was seen ten or more times. This chain connects TRBV28 to TRBJ2-5; D unresolved. The V end lost 6 bases, the J end lost 7 bases, and 9 bases lay between the germline ends. The germline V gene has CDR1 MDHEN and CDR2 SYDVKM. The CDR3 totals 11 residues. The CDR3 is CASSSMGTQYF. The DNA for the CDR3 is TGTGCCAGCAGCTCTATGGGGACCCAGTACTTC.

At least ten counts were recorded for this clonotype. The rearrangement uses TRBV7-2 and TRBJ1-5, with D perhaps matching TRBD1 (5 bases). Germline CDR1 SGHTA, CDR2 FQGNSA. V was pared by 5 bases and J by 2 bases, with 10 bases between. The CDR3 contains 14 residues. The CDR3 DNA is TGTGCCAGCAGCCGGGGGGGTGGCAATCAGCCCCAGCATTTT. Translating it yields CASSRGGGNQPQHF. Full variable domain (missing parts from reference TRBV7-2 and TRBJ1-5): GAGVSQSPSNKVTEKGKDVELRCDPISGHTALYWYRQSLGQGLEFLIYFQGNSAPDKSGLPSDRFSAERTGGSVSTLTIQRTQQEDSAVYLCASSRGGGNQPQHFGDGTRLSIL.

This clonotype was seen at least ten times. The chain recombines TRBV7-6 with TRBJ1-5; 8 nucleotides align to TRBD1. Germline lookup yields CDR1 SGHVS and CDR2 FNYEAQ. V was pared by 3 bases and J by 7 bases, with 2 bases of the junction left unmatched. The CDR3 consists of 13 residues. CDR3 protein: CASSFGQGQPQHF. The CDR3 region has the DNA TGTGCCAGCAGCTTTGGACAGGGCCAGCCCCAGCATTTT.

Regarding this clonotype: A much bigger clone sits one base away, suggesting this may be a read error. The chain links TRBV28 to TRBJ1-5; the D gene is possibly TRBD1 (6 bases). Trimming left V 5 bases short and J 2 bases short, with 16 bases between. Per germline, CDR1 MDHEN and CDR2 SYDVKM. The CDR3 consists of 16 residues. The CDR3 is CASSRTVGDGNQPQHF. CDR3 nucleotide sequence: TGTGCCAGCAGTAGGACAGTGGGCGATGGCAATCAGCCCCAGCATTTT.

The sample holds many counts of this clonotype. This sequence joins TRBV2 and TRBJ1-5; TRBD1 aligns across 9 bases. The CDR3 spans 13 residues. J gave up 5 bases and V 10 bases, and 6 bases lay outside the gene matches. CDR1 SNHLY and CDR2 FYNNEI come from the germline V gene. CDR3 bases: TGTGCCACCCAGGGACAGGGTTATCAGCCCCAGCATTTT. Protein sequence: CATQGQGYQPQHF. The whole variable domain, remainder taken from reference TRBV2 and TRBJ1-5, is EPEVTQTPSHQVTQMGQEVILRCVPISNHLYFYWYRQILGQKVEFLVSFYNNEISEKSEIFDDQFSVERPDGSNFTLKIRSTKLEDSAMYFCATQGQGYQPQHFGDGTRLSIL.